Below, 10 T cell receptor beta chains from the same sample are listed, as sequenced in a study of tissue T cells after allogeneic stem cell transplantation (dated by TCRdb to between 2021 and 2023). Libraries were built with the immunoSEQ multiplex PCR assay. The source is immuneACCESS, and TCRdb retained only in-frame sequences with V and J called. Part of the clones is not carried over; for the studies checked, unresolved V genes explain less than half of this, and the remainder is unexplained. Within this sample are about 1,200 clones, with 70% of them counted one time only. In total, the top ten clones hold roughly 27% of the sample. Sample time point, as interpreted from the label and publication: human tissue collected at research (rapid) autopsy. The material sequenced was skin, taken at autopsy. These receptors were taken from a male patient over 55 with steroid-refractory graft-versus-host disease after an allogeneic stem cell transplant. Following a transplant, some T cells may be graft donor cells, not patient cells.

This clone was observed a handful of times. V usage is TRBV19 and J usage is TRBJ1-4; D is ambiguous. The CDR3 runs to 15 residues. Germline V gene sequence: CDR1 LNHDA, CDR2 SQIVND (reference sequence). The V gene lost 4 bases and the J gene lost 0 bases, with 9 bases spanning the gap. The CDR3 loop reads CASSTTEATNEKLFF. The CDR3 DNA is TGTGCCAGTAGTACGACGGAAGCAACTAATGAAAAACTGTTTTTT.

The chain is built from TRBV4-3 and TRBJ2-3; 8 bases are shared with TRBD2. V lost 1 base, J lost 4 bases, and 1 base stayed unmatched. The CDR3 sequence is 14 residues long. Germline V gene lookup returns CDR1 LGHNA and CDR2 YSLEER. Written as DNA, the CDR3 is TGCGCCAGCAGCCAAGTCGGGGGGGCAGATACGCAGTATTTT. Amino acids: CASSQVGGADTQYF.

This chain uses TRBV4-1 with TRBJ2-3, with D possibly being TRBD2 (5 bases). The V and J ends lost 4 bases and 0 bases respectively, with 20 bases between them. This CDR3 contains 18 residues. Germline V CDR1 and CDR2: MGHRA, YSYEKL. The CDR3: CASSPRWSGVSSTDTQYF. The DNA for the CDR3 is TGCGCCAGCAGCCCCCGATGGAGCGGAGTCTCTAGCACAGATACGCAGTATTTT.

The CDR3 reads CASRSKRTGNTGELFF. The CDR3 bases are TGTGCCAGCAGGTCAAAGAGGACAGGGAATACCGGGGAGCTGTTTTTT. J is TRBJ2-2 and V is TRBV7-9; 8 nucleotides match TRBD1. Germline V gene lookup returns CDR1 SEHNR and CDR2 FQNEAQ (reference sequence). The CDR3 runs 16 residues. V dropped 6 bases and J dropped 5; count of bases not matched to a gene: 11.

The rearrangement links TRBV29-1 to TRBJ1-1; no firm D call. Trimming left V 4 bases short and J 0 bases short, with 6 bases between. The CDR3 length is 12 residues. Germline lookup yields CDR1 SQVTM and CDR2 ANQGSEA. The CDR3 DNA reads as TGCAGCGTTGTAAGGCTGAACACTGAAGCTTTCTTT. Its protein is CSVVRLNTEAFF.

The rearrangement uses TRBV5-6 and TRBJ1-6; maybe TRBD1 (6 bases). CDR3 length equals 14 residues. The germline V and J ends were trimmed by 6 bases and 6 bases, with 13 bases remaining between them. Germline CDR1 and CDR2: SGHDT and YYEEEE. CDR3 sequence (DNA): TGTGCCAGCATGGGGGGGCCGATTAATTCACCCCTCCACTTT. Its translation: CASMGGPINSPLHF.

The genes are TRBV5-1 and TRBJ2-2; 7 bases match TRBD1. CDR3 length: 16 residues. Germline assignment: CDR1 SGHRS and CDR2 YFSETQ. With V trimmed by 2 bases and J by 4 bases, 8 bases remained unmatched. In DNA, the CDR3 is TGCGCCAGCAGCTTACTCATAGGGGGCGCCACCGGGGAGCTGTTTTTT. Translating it yields CASSLLIGGATGELFF.

The rearrangement uses TRBV14 and TRBJ1-1; perhaps TRBD1 as D (6 bases). Germline CDR1 and CDR2: SGHDN and FVKESK. The V gene lost 4 bases and the J gene lost 6 bases, with 18 bases spanning the gap. The CDR3 covers 15 residues. CDR3 nucleotides: TGTGCCAGCAGCCGCCTCCAGGGGAGGCGGGCTGAAGCTTTCTTT. Protein: CASSRLQGRRAEAFF. The full variable domain, rest sourced from reference TRBV14 and TRBJ1-1, is EAGVTQFPSHSVIEKGQTVTLRCDPISGHDNLYWYRRVMGKEIKFLLHFVKESKQDESGMPNNRFLAERTGGTYSTLKVQPAELEDSGVYFCASSRLQGRRAEAFFGQGTRLTVV.

This sequence joins TRBV5-6 and TRBJ1-3; unclear D gene. The CDR3 runs 14 residues. Deletions cut 2 bases from V and 3 bases from J, with 9 bases between. Germline CDR1 reads SGHDT; CDR2 reads YYEEEE. The CDR3 is CASSFWANGNTIYF. CDR3 bases: TGTGCCAGCAGCTTCTGGGCAAATGGAAACACCATATATTTT.

V is TRBV28 and J is TRBJ1-6, with unresolved D. CDR1 is MDHEN and CDR2 is SYDVKM in the germline V gene. The CDR3 extends over 15 amino acids. V shed 6 bases and J shed 3 bases, with 12 bases lying between them. The CDR3 coding sequence is TGTGCCAGCAGGTTCGAAATCGACTATAATTCACCCCTCCACTTT. Amino acid sequence: CASRFEIDYNSPLHF.